This T cell receptor beta chain was identified in a study of blood T cell repertoires in COVID-19. Whole-study context: COVID-19 samples from acute and convalescent phases originated in the United States, Italy and Spain. The analysed material was cDNA or gDNA that came from T cells, B-cell-depleted T cells, or PBMCs.

As processed by the authors: Cell counts per sample came from amplifying reference gene primers. The data were produced by immunoSEQ multiplex PCR, yet TCRdb's version contains in-frame clones alone and is incomplete. Clonal size and the V and J genes are those of that table, whereas D and trimming came from the DNA. The data hold about 670,000 clones, with around 89% observed a single time. This receptor was obtained from a young woman with acute or convalescent COVID-19. The material sequenced was peripheral blood.

CDR3 nucleotide sequence: TGCGCCAGCAGCTTGGAACAGGGGAACTATGGCTACACCTTC. It encodes CASSLEQGNYGYTF. This rearrangement joins TRBV5-1 to TRBJ1-2; 7 bases fit TRBD1. The CDR3 spans 14 residues. Germline V gene data show CDR1 as SGHRS and CDR2 as YFSETQ. The junction had 1 base not matched to a gene; V was cut back by 0 bases and J by 2 bases.